A single sample is the source of the 20 T cell receptor beta chains below, sequenced in a study of blood T cell repertoires in COVID-19. Using immunoSEQ multiplex PCR, the repertoire was profiled, and TCRdb retains in-frame clones only, with some absent. Of more than 300,000 clones in the sample, more than 75% were seen once. The sequencing sample was made of PBMCs or T cells enriched from blood (not recorded which). The receptors were sampled from a man between 25 and 39 years old who had recovered from COVID-19.

V usage is TRBV19 and J usage is TRBJ2-2; 11 bases agree with TRBD1. CDR3 length: 15 residues. Looked up from germline, CDR1 is LNHDA and CDR2 is SQIVND (reference sequence). V lost 5 bases, J lost 6 bases, and 5 bases stayed unmatched. The CDR3 region has the DNA TGTGCCAGTAGTCCCGGACAGGGGGCGCCCGGGGAGCTGTTTTTT. Protein product: CASSPGQGAPGELFF.

The CDR3 loop is CASSSGTGDAQPQHF. The CDR3 DNA sequence: TGCGCCAGCAGCTCAGGGACAGGGGATGCCCAGCCCCAGCATTTT. This chain links TRBV5-1 with TRBJ1-5, with 10 nucleotides matching TRBD1. CDR1 and CDR2 (germline): SGHRS, YFSETQ. The V gene end was trimmed by 3 bases and the J gene end by 7 bases; junction bases not matched to a gene: 7. The CDR3 loop spans 15 amino acids.

This clone occurred a few times. The chain has TRBV5-4 and TRBJ1-1; D is uncertain. V lost 4 bases to trimming and J lost 1 base, with 8 bases between them. The CDR3 covers 13 residues. The germline V gene has CDR1 SGHNT and CDR2 YYREEE (reference sequence). In DNA, the CDR3 is TGTGCCAGCAGCCGCGGTTGGAACACTGAAGCTTTCTTT. Translating gives CASSRGWNTEAFF.

This sequence joins TRBV27 and TRBJ2-3; 9 bases fit TRBD2. The length of the CDR3 is 18 residues. CDR1 and CDR2 (germline): MNHEY, SMNVEV (reference sequence). After removal of 6 bases from V and 7 bases from J, the junction contained 20 bases not matched to a gene. The CDR3, as DNA: TGTGCCAGCAGGCCCTTCAGCGTTAGCGGGAGTATGCGAAATACGCAGTATTTT. Translation: CASRPFSVSGSMRNTQYF.

The chain joins TRBV5-1 to TRBJ1-6; 9 bases line up with TRBD1. The CDR3 loop spans 18 amino acids. Germline V gene lookup returns CDR1 SGHRS and CDR2 YFSETQ. V trimming: 0 bases; J trimming: 7 bases; junction bases outside the gene matches: 11. CDR3 sequence reads: CASSLAQGALTWNSPLHF. The CDR3 DNA reads TGCGCCAGCAGCTTGGCACAGGGGGCGTTAACGTGGAATTCACCCCTCCACTTT.

The rearrangement joins TRBV2 to TRBJ2-3, with D hard to call. The CDR3 runs to 12 residues. Germline V gene sequence: CDR1 SNHLY, CDR2 FYNNEI. V lost 8 bases to trimming and J lost 6 bases, with 12 bases between them. In DNA form, the CDR3 reads TGTGCCAGCTTTTACGGGTGGGATACGCAGTATTTT. It yields the protein CASFYGWDTQYF.

Only one count was recorded for this clone. This chain links TRBV30 with TRBJ2-7, with a weak D call TRBD1 (6 bases). The CDR3 consists of 13 residues. V was shortened by 2 bases and J by 3 bases, with 11 bases between the two germline ends. Germline V gene sequence: CDR1 GTSNPN, CDR2 SVGIG (reference sequence). CDR3 protein: CAWSLSRGYEQYF. CDR3 sequence (DNA): TGTGCCTGGAGTTTGTCCAGGGGCTACGAGCAGTACTTC.

The rearrangement uses TRBV4-1 and TRBJ1-1; D might be TRBD1 (6 bases). Germline CDR1 is MGHRA and CDR2 is YSYEKL. The CDR3 has 17 amino acids. Trimming took 0 bases from V and 6 from J, leaving 20 bases between them. This CDR3 is CASSQDRGRGARAEAFF. CDR3 nucleotides: TGCGCCAGCAGCCAAGATCGGGGGCGGGGGGCTCGCGCTGAAGCTTTCTTT.

The CDR3: CASSSAGALSYEQYF. CDR3 sequence (DNA): TGTGCCAGCAGCTCTGCCGGAGCACTATCCTACGAGCAGTACTTC. V and J are TRBV7-6 and TRBJ2-7; D ambiguous. Germline V CDR1 and CDR2: SGHVS, FNYEAQ. The V end was cut by 4 bases, the J end by 1 base, with 14 bases between. The CDR3 sequence is 15 residues long. Drawing the rest from reference TRBV7-6 and TRBJ2-7, the complete variable domain is GAGVSQSPRYKVTKRGQDVALRCDPISGHVSLYWYRQALGQGPEFLTYFNYEAQQDKSGLPNDRFSAERPEGSISTLTIQRTEQRDSAMYRCASSSAGALSYEQYFGPGTRLTVT.

J is TRBJ1-1 and V is TRBV30, with D maybe TRBD1 (5 bases). The CDR3 runs to 14 residues. V lost 3 bases and J 0 bases, leaving 11 bases between the germline ends. Germline V CDR1 and CDR2: GTSNPN, SVGIG (reference sequence). The CDR3 spells CAWRDRGVNTEAFF. In DNA, the CDR3 is TGTGCCTGGAGAGACCGGGGGGTGAACACTGAAGCTTTCTTT.

In this sample, this clone turned up a few times. The J gene is TRBJ1-6, the V gene TRBV5-1, with 7 positions matching TRBD1. The CDR3 consists of 15 residues. CDR1 and CDR2 from the germline V gene are SGHRS and YFSETQ. The J segment lost 6 bases and the V segment lost 4 bases, leaving 7 bases of the junction unmatched. The CDR3 nucleotides read TGCGCCAGCAGCCCCCGACGGACAGGTAATTCACCCCTCCACTTT. Translation gives CASSPRRTGNSPLHF.

The chain recombines TRBV7-9 with TRBJ2-7; D gene uncertain. This CDR3 comprises 13 residues. CDR1 and CDR2 from the germline V gene are SEHNR and FQNEAQ (reference sequence). V shed 3 bases and J shed 7 bases, with 13 bases lying between them. DNA of the CDR3: TGTGCCAGCAGCTTCCCCCGCGCCCGGGAGCAGTACTTC. Its translation: CASSFPRAREQYF.

This chain joins TRBV7-9 and TRBJ1-1; 8 bases map to TRBD1. Germline values: CDR1 SEHNR, CDR2 FQNEAQ (reference sequence). The V and J ends lost 3 bases and 4 bases, in that order; junction bases with no gene match: 4. The CDR3 extends over 14 amino acids. CDR3 sequence (DNA): TGTGCCAGCAGCTTGACAGGGGTGGGCACTGAAGCTTTCTTT. As protein: CASSLTGVGTEAFF.

This chain connects TRBV4-1 to TRBJ2-3, with D uncertain. The CDR3 runs 13 residues. Germline V lookup: CDR1 MGHRA, CDR2 YSYEKL. The V end was cut by 0 bases, the J end by 9 bases, with 10 bases between. The CDR3, as DNA: TGCGCCAGCAGCCAAGACTGGCACGGGACGCAGTATTTT. Protein sequence: CASSQDWHGTQYF.

V gene TRBV30 combines with J gene TRBJ2-5, with TRBD1 matching 8 bases. This CDR3 comprises 15 residues. The V gene end was trimmed by 3 bases and the J gene end by 1 base; junction bases not matched to a gene: 7. Germline values: CDR1 GTSNPN, CDR2 SVGIG (reference sequence). In DNA form, the CDR3 reads TGTGCCTGGAGGGCCAGGACAGGGCCCCAAGAGACCCAGTACTTC. As protein: CAWRARTGPQETQYF.

This chain connects TRBV7-2 to TRBJ2-7; D gene uncertain. Trimming cost V 5 bases and J 4 bases, with 24 bases left between them. The CDR3 runs to 17 residues. Germline CDR1 and CDR2: SGHTA and FQGNSA. The CDR3: CASSLAMAAHDLYEQYF. The CDR3 region has the DNA TGTGCCAGCAGCCTGGCGATGGCGGCCCATGACTTGTACGAGCAGTACTTC.

This clone was observed once. The CDR3 is CASSTRTGIDTQYF. The DNA for the CDR3 is TGTGCCAGTAGTACCCGGACAGGGATAGATACGCAGTATTTT. This chain joins TRBV19 and TRBJ2-3; TRBD1 matches at 8 bases. V was pared by 4 bases and J by 5 bases, with 5 bases of the junction left unmatched. Germline CDR1 LNHDA, CDR2 SQIVND (reference sequence). CDR3 length: 14 residues.

This chain joins TRBV30 and TRBJ2-1, with TRBD2 matching over 13 bases. The CDR3 runs 15 residues. V shed 1 base, J shed 9 bases, and the junction held 6 bases outside the gene matches. Germline CDR1 is GTSNPN and CDR2 is SVGIG (reference sequence). Written as DNA, the CDR3 is TGTGCCTGGAGTGAGGGACTAGCGGGATTGGGTGAGCAGTTCTTC. It translates to CAWSEGLAGLGEQFF.

This sequence joins TRBV19 and TRBJ2-7, with 7 bases fitting TRBD2. The J segment lost 3 bases and the V segment lost 6 bases, leaving 17 bases of the junction unmatched. CDR3 length: 17 residues. Germline CDR1 and CDR2: LNHDA and SQIVND (reference sequence). The CDR3 spells CASSRRGLTQVYYEQYF. CDR3 DNA sequence: TGTGCCAGTAGCAGGCGGGGGTTGACCCAAGTTTACTACGAGCAGTACTTC.

The rearrangement uses TRBV19 and TRBJ2-2; D possibly corresponds to TRBD2 (6 bases). Germline V gives CDR1 LNHDA, CDR2 SQIVND (reference sequence). Trimming cost V 7 bases and J 8 bases, with 20 bases left between them. The CDR3 extends over 15 amino acids. The CDR3 DNA is TGTGCCAGTAAAATGTTGGCGGGGTCTGGTGGGGAGCTGTTTTTT. It yields the protein CASKMLAGSGGELFF. The variable domain in full, completed from reference TRBV19 and TRBJ2-2, reads DGGITQSPKYLFRKEGQNVTLSCEQNLNHDAMYWYRQDPGQGLRLIYYSQIVNDFQKGDIAEGYSVSREKKESFPLTVTSAQKNPTAFYLCASKMLAGSGGELFFGEGSRLTVL.